The sequence of this T cell receptor (beta chain) was determined in a study of blood T cell repertoires in COVID-19. Across the study: Acute and convalescent COVID-19 specimens originated in the United States, Italy and Spain. The cDNA or gDNA used as material had been derived from T cells, B-cell-depleted T cells, or PBMCs.

Original handling: Estimation of nucleated cell counts relied on the amplification of reference gene primers. The method was immunoSEQ multiplex PCR; TCRdb's version includes in-frame clones alone and lacks a portion of them. The DNA was the basis for D and trimming; V, J and clone size are from that table. The sample consists of 100,000 or so clones, 70% to 90% of them appearing once. Deletions cut 1 base from V and 4 bases from J, with 15 bases between. The germline V gene has CDR1 SSHAT and CDR2 FNYEAQ (reference sequence). CDR3 length: 16 residues. The sequence came from a man aged 60 to 75 with acute or convalescent COVID-19. The chain has TRBV7-7 and TRBJ2-3; no clear D gene. The sample taken for sequencing was peripheral blood. The CDR3: CASSLGALSSADTQYF. As DNA, the CDR3 is TGTGCCAGCAGCTTAGGTGCTTTATCTAGTGCAGATACGCAGTATTTT.